This entry lists 26 T cell receptor beta chains sequenced from one sample in a study of breast tumors, draining lymph nodes, adjacent tissues. TCRdb processed the multiplex PCR reads anew with MiXCR; each CDR3 protein has one entry. The sample gives 150,000 or so distinct CDR3 sequences, around a third of which show up once; roughly 3.8% is in the top ten. Axillary draining lymph nodes of breast cancer patients supplied the node samples. Sequenced sample: axillary lymph node tissue. These receptors originate from a female donor with breast cancer. Some clones in this sample may be carry-over from other donors' samples.

This clonotype was counted at least ten times. The chain is built from TRBV19 and TRBJ2-1; D is possibly TRBD2 (6 bases). V gave up 4 bases and J gave up 9 bases, with 16 bases separating them. In germline, CDR1 is LNHDA, CDR2 SQIVND (reference sequence). The CDR3 extends over 14 amino acids. The CDR3 coding sequence is TGTGCCAGTAGTAGGGGCGCCGGGACTGGTGAGCAGTTCTTC. Translated: CASSRGAGTGEQFF.

This chain connects TRBV28 to TRBJ1-2; unclear D gene. This CDR3 is built from 14 residues. The V gene lost 8 bases and the J gene lost 4 bases, with 17 bases spanning the gap. Germline-derived CDR1 and CDR2 are MDHEN and SYDVKM. Here the CDR3 reads CASRQDRPPYGYTF. DNA for the CDR3: TGTGCCAGCCGCCAGGACCGCCCCCCCTATGGCTACACCTTC.

This clonotype was counted many times. J is TRBJ2-1 and V is TRBV16; D ambiguous. Germline V lookup: CDR1 KGHSY, CDR2 FQNENV. The CDR3 has 14 residues. V was shortened by 0 bases and J by 4 bases, with 7 bases between the two germline ends. For the CDR3, the DNA is TGTGCCAGCAGCCAATCGCGGCGGTACAATGAGCAGTTCTTC. It codes for CASSQSRRYNEQFF. The entire variable domain, with the rest obtained from reference TRBV16 and TRBJ2-1, is as follows: GEEVAQTPKHLVRGEGQKAKLYCAPIKGHSYVFWYQQVLKNEFKFLISFQNENVFDETGMPKERFSAKCLPNSPCSLEIQATKLEDSAVYFCASSQSRRYNEQFFGPGTRLTVL.

This clonotype was recorded at least ten times. V gene TRBV15 combines with J gene TRBJ2-1; 7 nucleotides agree with TRBD1. The CDR3 has 16 amino acids. The ends lost 2 bases at V and 5 bases at J; junction bases unmatched: 9. Germline lookup yields CDR1 LNHNV and CDR2 YYDKDF (reference sequence). The CDR3 DNA reads as TGTGCCACCAGCAGAACAAACAGGGGATCGGACAATGAGCAGTTCTTC. Its translation: CATSRTNRGSDNEQFF.

This clonotype was found many times. CDR3 sequence: CASSHSLLEGKSDEQYF. The CDR3 DNA reads TGCGCCAGCAGCCACTCTCTCCTTGAGGGGAAAAGCGACGAGCAGTACTTC. This chain uses TRBV4-1 with TRBJ2-7; D tentatively fits TRBD1 or TRBD2 (5 bases each). The CDR3 consists of 17 residues. The V gene's germline CDR1 is MGHRA and CDR2 YSYEKL. V shed 3 bases and J shed 5 bases, with 23 bases lying between them.

In this sample, this clonotype turned up many times. The chain joins TRBV9 to TRBJ2-5, with 8 bases lining up with TRBD2. There are 14 residues in the CDR3. From germline, CDR1 is SGDLS and CDR2 YYNGEE. Trimming at V came to 0 bases and at J to 5 bases, leaving 3 bases not matched to a gene. The CDR3: CASSVVASGETQYF. CDR3 DNA: TGTGCCAGCAGCGTAGTAGCTAGCGGGGAGACCCAGTACTTC.

Of note for this clonotype: A much larger clone sits a single nucleotide away, making a read error possible. The V call is TRBV11-2, the J call TRBJ1-2, with D hard to call. CDR3 length: 13 residues. From germline, CDR1 is SGHAT and CDR2 FQNNGV. For the CDR3, the DNA is TGTGCCAGCAACTTAAACCGGGCCTCTGGCTACACCTTC. Translation: CASNLNRASGYTF.

This clonotype is categorized as large (0.1 to 1%). The chain carries TRBV14 and TRBJ1-2, with 9 bases that match TRBD1. With V trimmed by 4 bases and J by 8 bases, 8 bases remained unmatched. There are 14 residues in the CDR3. Germline V gives CDR1 SGHDN, CDR2 FVKESK. Here the CDR3 reads CASSRGQGWRGYTF. Here the CDR3 DNA reads TGTGCCAGCAGCCGAGGACAGGGGTGGAGGGGCTACACCTTC.

This clonotype was observed many times. The V and J genes are TRBV5-6 and TRBJ1-5; D is uncertain. This CDR3 contains 14 residues. Between the trimmed V and J ends, which lost 4 bases and 7 bases, there was a span of 15 bases. Per the germline V gene, CDR1 is SGHDT and CDR2 is YYEEEE. CDR3 in DNA: TGTGCCAGCAGCCCGATGGGTGTGTTGCAGCCCCAGCATTTT. Translating it yields CASSPMGVLQPQHF.

Of note for this clonotype: Germline and junction disagree at one end, which may indicate a read error. The V and J genes are TRBV12-3 or TRBV12-4 and TRBJ2-2, with 11 nucleotides matching TRBD2. The CDR3 contains 16 residues. The CDR3 loop reads CVSSDIAGGHTGELFF. As DNA, the CDR3 is TGTGTCAGCAGCGACATAGCGGGGGGGCACACCGGGGAGCTGTTTTTT.

This clonotype was found many times. V gene TRBV10-3 combines with J gene TRBJ2-7, with TRBD1 matching over 7 bases. Germline assignment: CDR1 ENHRY and CDR2 SYGVKD. This CDR3 has 13 residues. V shed 6 bases and J 5 bases; nucleotides not matched to a gene: 7. CDR3 loop: CAISLTGTDEQYF. CDR3 in DNA: TGTGCCATCAGCCTGACAGGGACCGACGAGCAGTACTTC.

The rearrangement joins TRBV19 to TRBJ1-5; D ambiguous. CDR3 length equals 15 residues. The germline V and J ends were trimmed by 3 bases and 0 bases, with 9 bases remaining between them. Germline V gene lookup returns CDR1 LNHDA and CDR2 SQIVND (reference sequence). CDR3 nucleotides: TGTGCCAGTAGTATCATGGGGAATAGCAATCAGCCCCAGCATTTT. Translating it yields CASSIMGNSNQPQHF.

On this clonotype: In this CDR3 the conserved last residue, phenylalanine or tryptophan, is missing, so a read error is likely. It is unclear where the CDR3 begins or ends on the DNA, so no DNA is shown, and the CDR3 is as TCRdb lists it. The genes are TRBV9 and TRBJ2-1; TRBD2 was called by the table and not checked on the DNA. CDR1 SGDLS and CDR2 YYNGEE come from the germline V gene. From its first to its last residue, the CDR3 has 9 amino acids. CDR3 region: CASSYLAGG.

This clonotype was recorded once. The gene calls are TRBV9 and TRBJ1-2, with 7 positions matching TRBD1. J gave up 8 bases and V 4 bases, and 5 bases lay outside the gene matches. The CDR3 is 12 amino acids. Germline CDR1 reads SGDLS; CDR2 reads YYNGEE. The CDR3 spells CASSPRDRGYTF. The CDR3, as DNA: TGTGCCAGCAGCCCCCGGGACAGAGGCTACACCTTC.

This clonotype was detected ten times or more. This rearrangement joins TRBV9 to TRBJ2-7, with D possibly TRBD1 on 6 matching bases. V dropped 4 bases and J dropped 6 bases, with 14 bases sitting between them. The CDR3 has 13 residues. The germline CDR1 and CDR2 sequences are SGDLS and YYNGEE. CDR3 sequence: CASSSPWGPEQYF. As DNA, the CDR3 is TGTGCCAGCAGCTCTCCCTGGGGGCCCGAGCAGTACTTC.

This clonotype was observed at least ten times. In DNA, the CDR3 is TGTGCCACCAGCAGAGAGTATGCGGGAAACACCATATATTTT. Amino acid sequence: CATSREYAGNTIYF. V is TRBV15 and J is TRBJ1-3, with unresolved D. Trimming shortened V by 0 bases and J by 4 bases, and 7 bases separated the two germline ends. Germline V gene sequence: CDR1 LNHNV, CDR2 YYDKDF (reference sequence). The CDR3 consists of 14 residues.

This clonotype was picked up many times. The V and J genes are TRBV19 and TRBJ1-5, with D hard to call. From germline, CDR1 is LNHDA and CDR2 SQIVND (reference sequence). The CDR3 has 13 residues. Deletions cut 8 bases from V and 3 bases from J, with 11 bases between. CDR3 amino acids: CASQRRDNQPQHF. The CDR3 coding sequence is TGTGCCAGTCAGAGAAGGGACAATCAGCCCCAGCATTTT.

This clonotype has a count of ten or more. V usage is TRBV20-1 and J usage is TRBJ1-5, with D unclear. Trimming left V 7 bases short and J 2 bases short, with 9 bases between. The CDR3 has 12 amino acids. From germline, CDR1 is DFQATT and CDR2 SNEGSKA (reference sequence). In DNA, the CDR3 is TGCAGTGGGCTGGAGGGCAATCAGCCCCAGCATTTT. Encoded protein: CSGLEGNQPQHF.

This rearrangement joins TRBV29-1 to TRBJ2-1, with 9 bases lining up with TRBD2. The CDR3 is 15 residues long. CDR1 SQVTM and CDR2 ANQGSEA come from the germline V gene. V lost 5 bases, J lost 8 bases, and 13 bases stayed unmatched. The chain's CDR3 is CSVYRAGGLHHEQFF. CDR3 bases: TGCAGCGTTTATAGAGCGGGGGGTTTGCATCATGAGCAGTTCTTC.

This clonotype was detected many times. This sequence joins TRBV6-2 or TRBV6-3 and TRBJ2-3; the D is unclear. The CDR3 is made up of 14 amino acids. V lost 6 bases and J lost 5, with 15 bases in between. Germline V gene sequence: CDR1 MNHEY, CDR2 SVGEGT. Here the CDR3 reads CASRHRALRDTQYF. The CDR3 region has the DNA TGTGCCAGCAGACACCGGGCCCTCAGAGATACGCAGTATTTT.

At least ten counts were recorded for this clonotype. V gene TRBV5-1 combines with J gene TRBJ2-7; 9 bases line up with TRBD1. CDR1 SGHRS and CDR2 YFSETQ come from the germline V gene. With 3 bases clipped from V and 3 bases from J, the junction kept 7 bases outside the gene matches. The CDR3 sequence is 15 residues long. The CDR3 bases are TGCGCCAGCAGCTCCTCCGGGACAGGGATCTACGAGCAGTACTTC. It translates to CASSSSGTGIYEQYF. Looking up the rest from reference TRBV5-1 and TRBJ2-7 gives the full variable domain: KAGVTQTPRYLIKTRGQQVTLSCSPISGHRSVSWYQQTPGQGLQFLFEYFSETQRNKGNFPGRFSGRQFSNSRSEMNVSTLELGDSALYLCASSSSGTGIYEQYFGPGTRLTVT.

This clonotype was seen only a few times. The chain couples TRBV28 to TRBJ1-5, with 7 bases matching TRBD1. The CDR3 is made up of 17 amino acids. The V gene's germline CDR1 is MDHEN and CDR2 SYDVKM. The ends lost 1 base at V and 3 bases at J; junction bases unmatched: 9. The DNA of the CDR3 is TGTGCCAGCAGTTTATTAGGGAGACAGGGTAACAATCAGCCCCAGCATTTT. Its protein product is CASSLLGRQGNNQPQHF.

The rearrangement uses TRBV30 and TRBJ1-1; 8 bases fit TRBD1. This CDR3 is built from 13 residues. CDR1 is GTSNPN, CDR2 SVGIG, per germline (reference sequence). Germline trimming cut 5 bases from V and 1 base from J; bases unmatched to any gene: 3. The CDR3 sequence: CAWGTGRNTEAFF. CDR3 sequence (DNA): TGTGCCTGGGGGACAGGTAGGAACACTGAAGCTTTCTTT. Full variable domain (outside the CDR3, taken from reference TRBV30 and TRBJ1-1): SQTIHQWPATLVQPVGSPLSLECTVEGTSNPNLYWYRQAAGRGLQLLFYSVGIGQISSEVPQNLSASRPQDRQFILSSKKLLLSDSGFYLCAWGTGRNTEAFFGQGTRLTVV.

In this sample, this clonotype turned up many times. The CDR3 here is CASSLVRGHEKLFF. CDR3 bases: TGCGCCAGCAGCTTGGTCAGGGGGCATGAAAAACTGTTTTTT. V gene TRBV5-1 combines with J gene TRBJ1-4; 8 bases map to TRBD1. The CDR3 runs to 14 residues. Trimming cost V 0 bases and J 6 bases; bases outside gene matches: 1. Looked up from germline, CDR1 is SGHRS and CDR2 is YFSETQ.

This clonotype was counted many times. The chain links TRBV24-1 to TRBJ2-3; no definite D call. This CDR3 is built from 16 residues. In germline, CDR1 is KGHDR, CDR2 SFDVKD. With 0 bases removed from V and 0 bases from J, the gap between germline ends came to 9 bases. The CDR3 reads CATSDLKDTSTDTQYF. As DNA, the CDR3 is TGTGCCACCAGTGATTTGAAGGATACTAGCACAGATACGCAGTATTTT.

A note on this clonotype: Since a much larger clone is just one base distant, this may be a read error. V is TRBV6-5 and J is TRBJ2-1; the D gene is possibly TRBD2 (6 bases). Germline V gives CDR1 MNHEY, CDR2 SVGAGI. The CDR3 contains 17 residues. The V end lost 2 bases, the J end lost 12 bases, and 26 bases lay between the germline ends. The CDR3 sequence: CASSYTGSGLPTMRQFF. DNA of the CDR3: TGTGCCAGCAGTTACACGGGGTCGGGACTCCCAACTATGAGGCAGTTCTTC.